This T cell receptor (beta chain) was recovered during a study of blood T cells in healthy people across ages. A second PCR, run for about 7 to 11 cycles, used a sample-barcoded 5' primer plus a J-beta primer mix. MiXCR, run by TCRdb on the 5' RACE reads, gives a single entry per CDR3 protein. The table lists about 290,000 distinct CDR3 sequences, roughly 26% of them singletons. The sample taken for sequencing was blood. This TCR came from a woman in her 70s in good health.

CDR3 sequence (DNA): TGTGCCAGCAGCGTAGTCGGCAGGGCCGGGACCGGGGAGCTGTTTTTT. Amino acid sequence: CASSVVGRAGTGELFF. This chain joins TRBV9 and TRBJ2-2, with TRBD1 as a possible D gene (5 bases). Germline V gives CDR1 SGDLS, CDR2 YYNGEE. Trimming removed 0 bases at V and 5 bases at J, with 14 bases between. The CDR3 has 16 amino acids. Looking up the rest from reference TRBV9 and TRBJ2-2 gives the full variable domain: DSGVTQTPKHLITATGQRVTLRCSPRSGDLSVYWYQQSLDQGLQFLIQYYNGEERAKGNILERFSAQQFPDLHSELNLSSLELGDSALYFCASSVVGRAGTGELFFGEGSRLTVL.